These 28 T cell receptor beta chains originate from one sample sequenced in a study of regulatory T cells in long-lasting Graves disease. Building the TCR beta libraries relied on iRepertoire HTBI primers, and CDR3 regions underwent Arm-PCR. TCRdb re-called the multiplex PCR reads with MiXCR, one entry per CDR3 protein. The profile shows hundreds of thousands of distinct CDR3 sequences, roughly 15% of them singletons. Time point given: newly diagnosed GD, antithyroid drugs for less than 3 months. TCR sequences were obtained from RNA taken from PBMCs. These sequences were also reported in another study, on T cells in Graves' hyperthyroidism and ophthalmopathy.

The sequences come from peripheral blood mononuclear cells (PBMCs), collected at new diagnosis, from a patient treated with antithyroid drugs. These receptor sequences come from a woman in her 30s with Graves disease.

The V gene is TRBV4-1, the J gene TRBJ2-2, with D maybe TRBD1 (5 bases). The CDR3 length is 17 residues. Per germline, CDR1 MGHRA and CDR2 YSYEKL. Trimming left V 2 bases short and J 3 bases short, with 16 bases between. The CDR3 bases are TGCGCCAGCAGCCAATGGTTTGAAGGGGCTGACACCGGGGAGCTGTTTTTT. Amino acid sequence: CASSQWFEGADTGELFF.

V and J are TRBV7-9 and TRBJ2-3; TRBD2 matches 10 bases. V shed 2 bases, J shed 8 bases, and the junction held 10 bases outside the gene matches. The germline gives CDR1 SEHNR, CDR2 FQNEAQ (reference sequence). This CDR3 is 16 amino acids long. CDR3 sequence (DNA): TGTGCCAGCAGCTTATTTCCTAGCGGGAGTCACAGTACGCAGTATTTT. Amino acids: CASSLFPSGSHSTQYF.

This clonotype was seen many times. The rearrangement links TRBV6-1 to TRBJ1-1, with D maybe TRBD1 (5 bases). The V and J ends lost 9 bases and 7 bases respectively, with 21 bases between them. Germline-derived CDR1 and CDR2 are MNHNS and SASEGT. The CDR3 extends over 14 amino acids. The CDR3 DNA reads as TGTGCCAGTTCGCTGCTTGATAAGACAGATGAAGCTTTCTTT. Translation gives CASSLLDKTDEAFF.

This clonotype was seen repeatedly, ten times or more. The chain recombines TRBV7-9 with TRBJ1-1, with D tentatively TRBD1 (5 bases). The germline CDR1 and CDR2 sequences are SEHNR and FQNEAQ (reference sequence). The CDR3 has 12 residues. The V end lost 8 bases, the J end lost 3 bases, and 10 bases lay between the germline ends. The CDR3, as DNA: TGTGCCAGCGACCGGGGGTACACTGAAGCTTTCTTT. Its protein product is CASDRGYTEAFF.

This clonotype came up many times. J is TRBJ1-1 and V is TRBV20-1; D gene ambiguous. V gave up 6 bases and J gave up 4 bases, with 12 bases separating them. Germline values: CDR1 DFQATT, CDR2 SNEGSKA (reference sequence). The CDR3 extends over 12 amino acids. CDR3 in amino acids: CSAPDSGTEAFF. The CDR3 coding sequence is TGCAGTGCGCCGGATTCCGGCACTGAAGCTTTCTTT.

A few counts support this clonotype. The chain has TRBV15 and TRBJ2-7, with D perhaps given as TRBD1 or TRBD2 (5 bases each). There are 14 residues in the CDR3. Germline values: CDR1 LNHNV, CDR2 YYDKDF (reference sequence). V was trimmed by 1 base and J by 1 base, leaving 8 bases between them. For the CDR3, the DNA is TGTGCCACCAGCAGAGGGGGGATATCCTACGAGCAGTACTTC. Its protein is CATSRGGISYEQYF. Supplemented by reference TRBV15 and TRBJ2-7, the full variable domain reads DAMVIQNPRYQVTQFGKPVTLSCSQTLNHNVMYWYQQKSSQAPKLLFHYYDKDFNNEADTPDNFQSRRPNTSFCFLDIRSPGLGDTAMYLCATSRGGISYEQYFGPGTRLTVT.

The chain links TRBV6-5 to TRBJ1-3; D is unclear. Trimming stripped 2 bases from V and 6 bases from J, with 8 bases between. Germline CDR1 reads MNHEY; CDR2 reads SVGAGI. This CDR3 has 13 residues. DNA for the CDR3: TGTGCCAGCAGTTACGACCACAAAAACACCATATATTTT. This sequence encodes CASSYDHKNTIYF.

This clonotype came up many times. This rearrangement joins TRBV27 to TRBJ1-6, with a tentative D call TRBD1 (6 bases). The CDR3 sequence is 12 residues long. The germline V gene has CDR1 MNHEY and CDR2 SMNVEV (reference sequence). The V end lost 6 bases, the J end lost 7 bases, and 7 bases lay between the germline ends. This CDR3 is CASSDRNSPLHF. The CDR3 nucleotides are TGTGCCAGCAGCGACAGGAATTCACCCCTCCACTTT.

This clonotype appeared many times. The chain employs TRBV6-1 and TRBJ1-2; D is uncertain. Germline CDR1 is MNHNS and CDR2 is SASEGT. The length of the CDR3 is 17 residues. Trimming took off 5 bases at V and 0 bases at J, with 19 bases between the two ends. The CDR3 sequence is CASSPKYWSEPNYGYTF. The CDR3 DNA reads TGTGCCAGCAGTCCGAAGTATTGGTCAGAGCCTAACTATGGCTACACCTTC.

This clonotype was observed at least ten times. V usage is TRBV9 and J usage is TRBJ1-2, with D perhaps TRBD1 (5 bases). Trimming cost V 0 bases and J 6 bases, with 9 bases left between them. Germline V gene sequence: CDR1 SGDLS, CDR2 YYNGEE. The CDR3 length is 13 residues. CDR3 nucleotide sequence: TGTGCCAGCAGCGTAGTTCCGGGGGATGGCTACACCTTC. It is translated as CASSVVPGDGYTF.

This clonotype has at least ten counts. This chain links TRBV7-2 with TRBJ2-7; 9 positions match TRBD2. V was pared by 0 bases and J by 4 bases, with 7 bases of the junction left unmatched. Per the germline V gene, CDR1 is SGHTA and CDR2 is FQGNSA. The CDR3 totals 16 residues. The CDR3 loop reads CASSLAAAGGLYEQYF. CDR3 DNA: TGTGCCAGCAGCTTAGCGGCGGCGGGAGGGCTTTACGAGCAGTACTTC.

This clonotype occurred a few times. This chain uses TRBV19 with TRBJ1-5; D not resolved. V lost 3 bases and J 0 bases, leaving 9 bases between the germline ends. The germline V gene encodes CDR1 LNHDA and CDR2 SQIVND (reference sequence). The CDR3 is made up of 15 amino acids. CDR3 residues: CASSITQDSNQPQHF. The CDR3 nucleotides read TGTGCCAGTAGTATCACCCAAGATAGCAATCAGCCCCAGCATTTT.

There are a few counts of this clonotype. This chain links TRBV25-1 with TRBJ2-7, with 7 bases fitting TRBD2. Trimming at V came to 4 bases and at J to 1 base, leaving 10 bases not matched to a gene. Per the germline V gene, CDR1 is MGHDK and CDR2 is SYGVNS. CDR3 length equals 16 residues. The DNA of the CDR3 is TGTGCCAGCAGTGTCGGAAAGACTAGCCGGTCCTACGAGCAGTACTTC. Protein: CASSVGKTSRSYEQYF.

The genes are TRBV20-1 and TRBJ2-7; a possible D gene is TRBD2 (7 bases). Deletions cut 8 bases from V and 1 base from J, with 24 bases between. The CDR3 spans 16 residues. The germline V gene encodes CDR1 DFQATT and CDR2 SNEGSKA (reference sequence). CDR3 DNA: TGCAGTCCCCGTCGCTCGGCGGGGGCTCCTTCCTACGAGCAGTACTTC. Translation gives CSPRRSAGAPSYEQYF.

This clonotype has at least ten counts. The V call is TRBV6-5, the J call TRBJ2-7; D is unresolved. V was clipped by 0 bases and J by 2 bases, with 14 bases between them. The germline CDR1 and CDR2 sequences are MNHEY and SVGAGI. The CDR3 loop spans 16 amino acids. This CDR3 is CASSYSGFPLPYEQYF. DNA of the CDR3: TGTGCCAGCAGTTACTCGGGATTTCCCCTTCCCTACGAGCAGTACTTC.

J is TRBJ2-7 and V is TRBV7-2; D might be TRBD2 (6 bases). Trimming removed 5 bases at V and 3 bases at J, with 20 bases between. Germline loops: CDR1 SGHTA, CDR2 FQGNSA. The CDR3 has 16 residues. The CDR3 nucleotides read TGTGCCAGCAGCCGCTCCGGAGGGTCTGGGGACTACGAGCAGTACTTC. Translated: CASSRSGGSGDYEQYF.

The chain uses TRBV20-1 and TRBJ2-2; 9 positions agree with TRBD2. Germline V gene data show CDR1 as DFQATT and CDR2 as SNEGSKA (reference sequence). With 1 base clipped from V and 5 bases from J, the junction kept 8 bases outside the gene matches. The CDR3 runs 16 residues. Here the CDR3 reads CSARVGGRASTGELFF. Written as DNA, the CDR3 is TGCAGTGCTAGAGTCGGCGGGAGGGCTTCAACCGGGGAGCTGTTTTTT.

The chain couples TRBV5-5 to TRBJ1-4; 9 bases align to TRBD1. The V and J ends lost 3 bases and 6 bases, in that order; junction bases with no gene match: 12. This CDR3 is built from 17 residues. The germline V gene has CDR1 SGHKS and CDR2 YYEKEE (reference sequence). The CDR3 DNA is TGTGCCAGCAGCTCCACGCCGGGACAGGGACGGTATGAAAAACTGTTTTTT. It encodes CASSSTPGQGRYEKLFF.

This clonotype was recorded at least ten times. The rearrangement joins TRBV2 to TRBJ2-7; tentative D call: TRBD1 (6 bases). Germline V CDR1 and CDR2: SNHLY, FYNNEI. The CDR3 has 12 residues. Trimming took 7 bases from V and 1 from J, leaving 8 bases between them. In nucleotides, the CDR3 is TGTGCCAGCACAGGGGATTCCTACGAGCAGTACTTC. Translating gives CASTGDSYEQYF.

This clonotype showed up many times. This rearrangement joins TRBV28 to TRBJ2-3; 8 bases are shared with TRBD2. Germline V gene sequence: CDR1 MDHEN, CDR2 SYDVKM. This CDR3 contains 16 residues. With V trimmed by 8 bases and J by 3 bases, 13 bases remained unmatched. DNA for the CDR3: TGTGCCAGCTTTCGCGGGGGGCCCGGGGGGACAGATACGCAGTATTTT. Translated, it gives CASFRGGPGGTDTQYF.

The CDR3 DNA reads as TGCGCCAGCAGCTCTCAGGGGGACTTGAAAGCTTTCTTT. It is translated as CASSSQGDLKAFF. This chain connects TRBV5-1 to TRBJ1-1, with TRBD1 identical over 7 bases. The CDR3 has 13 amino acids. After removal of 3 bases from V and 9 bases from J, the junction contained 8 bases not matched to a gene. The germline gives CDR1 SGHRS, CDR2 YFSETQ. The complete variable domain, with remaining parts taken from reference TRBV5-1 and TRBJ1-1, reads KAGVTQTPRYLIKTRGQQVTLSCSPISGHRSVSWYQQTPGQGLQFLFEYFSETQRNKGNFPGRFSGRQFSNSRSEMNVSTLELGDSALYLCASSSQGDLKAFFGQGTRLTVV.

This clonotype was picked up many times. The chain carries TRBV20-1 and TRBJ2-3; 8 positions agree with TRBD1. Trimming removed 5 bases from V and 1 base from J; junction bases left unmatched: 5. The CDR3 contains 14 residues. Looked up from germline, CDR1 is DFQATT and CDR2 is SNEGSKA (reference sequence). The CDR3 sequence is CSAVKGQGTDTQYF. The CDR3 nucleotides read TGCAGTGCTGTCAAGGGACAGGGCACAGATACGCAGTATTTT.

There are a few counts of this clonotype. The V gene is TRBV7-2, the J gene TRBJ2-1; possible D gene TRBD2, 5 bases. V was trimmed by 4 bases and J by 9 bases, leaving 13 bases between them. This CDR3 spans 13 amino acids. Germline V gene sequence: CDR1 SGHTA, CDR2 FQGNSA. This CDR3 reads CASSSIAPREQFF. DNA for the CDR3: TGTGCCAGCAGCTCAATAGCGCCGCGTGAGCAGTTCTTC.

This clonotype was counted only a few times. The V and J genes are TRBV20-1 and TRBJ2-1; tentative D call: TRBD1 (6 bases). Trimming cost V 4 bases and J 0 bases, with 16 bases left between them. Germline loops: CDR1 DFQATT, CDR2 SNEGSKA (reference sequence). This CDR3 spans 16 amino acids. The CDR3 here is CSAIQGGDSSYNEQFF. The CDR3 DNA is TGCAGTGCTATACAAGGGGGTGACAGCTCCTACAATGAGCAGTTCTTC.

A word on this clonotype: With a much larger clone just one base away, this may be a read error. The rearrangement links TRBV5-1 to TRBJ1-2; no firm D call. Trimming left V 8 bases short and J 5 bases short, with 16 bases between. CDR1 is SGHRS, CDR2 YFSETQ, per germline. The CDR3 runs to 13 residues. The CDR3 region is CARSPPDGYGYTF. In nucleotides, the CDR3 is TGCGCCAGAAGCCCCCCGGACGGATATGGCTACACCTTC.

This clonotype appeared a few times. This chain uses TRBV15 with TRBJ1-5, with D tentatively TRBD1 (5 bases). There are 15 residues in the CDR3. V shed 0 bases and J shed 7 bases, with 13 bases lying between them. Germline CDR1 LNHNV, CDR2 YYDKDF (reference sequence). The CDR3 nucleotides are TGTGCCACCAGCAGAGACGGGGCAGGACCACAGCCCCAGCATTTT. As protein: CATSRDGAGPQPQHF.

This rearrangement joins TRBV6-2 or TRBV6-3 to TRBJ2-1; D is possibly TRBD2 (6 bases). This CDR3 has 16 residues. Germline V gives CDR1 MNHEY, CDR2 SVGEGT. The germline V and J ends were trimmed by 6 bases and 7 bases, with 22 bases remaining between them. The CDR3 reads CASRLTLPGLSNEQFF. The CDR3 DNA reads as TGTGCCAGCAGATTGACCTTACCGGGACTCTCAAATGAGCAGTTCTTC.

V is TRBV25-1 and J is TRBJ2-3, with D possibly being TRBD2 (5 bases). With 5 bases removed from V and 2 bases from J, the gap between germline ends came to 14 bases. The CDR3 has 15 residues. Germline-derived CDR1 and CDR2 are MGHDK and SYGVNS. CDR3 nucleotides: TGTGCCAGCAGTCAGTGGGCGGGCACCACAGATACGCAGTATTTT. It yields the protein CASSQWAGTTDTQYF.